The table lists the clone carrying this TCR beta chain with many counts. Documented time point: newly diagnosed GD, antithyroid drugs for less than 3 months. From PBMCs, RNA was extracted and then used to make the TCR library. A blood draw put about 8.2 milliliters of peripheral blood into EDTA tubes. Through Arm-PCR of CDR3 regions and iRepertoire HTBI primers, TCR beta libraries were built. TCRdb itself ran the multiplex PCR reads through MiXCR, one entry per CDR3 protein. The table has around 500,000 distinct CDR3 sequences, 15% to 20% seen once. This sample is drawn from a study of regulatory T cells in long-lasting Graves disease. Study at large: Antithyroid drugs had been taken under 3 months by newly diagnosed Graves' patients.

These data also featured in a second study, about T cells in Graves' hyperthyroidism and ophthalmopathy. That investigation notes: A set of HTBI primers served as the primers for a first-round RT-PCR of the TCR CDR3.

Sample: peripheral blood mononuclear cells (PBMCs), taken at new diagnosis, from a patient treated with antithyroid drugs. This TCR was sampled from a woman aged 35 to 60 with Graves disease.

This CDR3 is CASGTGSYEQYF. For the CDR3, the DNA is TGCGCCAGCGGGACAGGCTCCTACGAGCAGTACTTC. The chain joins TRBV10-1 to TRBJ2-7; 8 nucleotides match TRBD1. CDR3 size: 12 residues. The germline CDR1 and CDR2 sequences are WNHNN and SYGVQD (reference sequence). V shed 8 bases, J shed 0 bases, and the junction held 0 bases outside the gene matches.